This T cell receptor (beta chain) was observed in a study of T-cell reconstitution after alpha-beta-depleted transplantation in children. Trimming left V 4 bases short and J 4 bases short, with 14 bases between. Per the germline V gene, CDR1 is SGDLS and CDR2 is YYNGEE. CDR3 size: 14 residues. Preparation of the TCRbeta library used unique molecular identifiers. Each CDR3 protein is one row after TCRdb ran MiXCR on the PCR reads. The sample gives 300,000 or so distinct CDR3 sequences, more than 9% of which show up once; 9.5% to 13% is in the top ten. The origin of this receptor is a human donor who donated a stem cell graft to a child with SCID. The input for sequencing was PBMCs from the stem cell graft donor, taken from the stem cell graft. This rearrangement joins TRBV9 to TRBJ1-1; TRBD1 might be the D (6 bases). As DNA, the CDR3 is TGTGCCAGCAGCCCAACCTTAGGGGGCACTGAAGCTTTCTTT. Protein: CASSPTLGGTEAFF. The whole variable domain, filled in from reference TRBV9 and TRBJ1-1, reads DSGVTQTPKHLITATGQRVTLRCSPRSGDLSVYWYQQSLDQGLQFLIQYYNGEERAKGNILERFSAQQFPDLHSELNLSSLELGDSALYFCASSPTLGGTEAFFGQGTRLTVV.